These 2 T cell receptor beta chains originate from one sample sequenced in a study of blood T cell repertoires in COVID-19. Libraries were prepared by immunoSEQ multiplex PCR; TCRdb keeps only in-frame clonotypes and omits some of them. The sample comprises more than 15,000 clones, 75% to 95% of which are singletons, and 3.5% to 5% rests with the top ten. What was sequenced was peripheral blood. The receptor source for this set is a human donor in a cohort sampled during active COVID-19.

The chain carries TRBV5-1 and TRBJ1-5; 8 bases agree with TRBD1. This CDR3 is 16 amino acids long. The V gene end was trimmed by 2 bases and the J gene end by 0 bases; junction bases not matched to a gene: 4. Germline V gene lookup returns CDR1 SGHRS and CDR2 YFSETQ. The CDR3 sequence: CASSFTGGNSNQPQHF. The CDR3 coding sequence is TGCGCCAGCAGCTTTACAGGGGGTAATAGCAATCAGCCCCAGCATTTT.

This chain connects TRBV18 to TRBJ1-1; D is uncertain. The V end lost 2 bases, the J end lost 7 bases, and 8 bases lay between the germline ends. This CDR3 comprises 12 residues. The germline V gene encodes CDR1 KGHSH and CDR2 LQKENI. CDR3 nucleotides: TGTGCCAGCTCACCAACTACCAGTGAAGCTTTCTTT. Translating it yields CASSPTTSEAFF.